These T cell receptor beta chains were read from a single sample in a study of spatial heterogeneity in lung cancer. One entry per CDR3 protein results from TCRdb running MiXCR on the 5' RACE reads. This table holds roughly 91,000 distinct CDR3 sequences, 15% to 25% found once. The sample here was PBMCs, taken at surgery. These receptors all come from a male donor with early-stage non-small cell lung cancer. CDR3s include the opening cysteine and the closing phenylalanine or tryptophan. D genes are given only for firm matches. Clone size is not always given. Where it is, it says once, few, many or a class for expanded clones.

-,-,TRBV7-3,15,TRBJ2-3,TGTGCCAGCAGCTTAATCTCAAGCGCCGGCTATCCGCAGTATTTT,CASSLISSAGYPQYF
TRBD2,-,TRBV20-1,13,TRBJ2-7,TGCAGTGCTGACCTAGCGGGGGGGCTCGAGCAGTACTTC,CSADLAGGLEQYF
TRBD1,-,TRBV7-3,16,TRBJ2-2,TGTGCCAGCAGCCCACATGGGACAGCAAACGCCGGGGAGCTGTTTTTT,CASSPHGTANAGELFF
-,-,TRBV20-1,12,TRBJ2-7,TGCAGTGCTAGGCCAGACTCCTACGAGCAGTACTTC,CSARPDSYEQYF
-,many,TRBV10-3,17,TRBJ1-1,TGTGCCACTACTAGAGGGCGATCTGGGGGGGAAAACACTGAAGCTTTCTTT,CATTRGRSGGENTEAFF
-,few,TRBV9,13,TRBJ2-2,TGTGCCAGCAGCCGGACTAAGGGCGGGGAGCTGTTTTTT,CASSRTKGGELFF
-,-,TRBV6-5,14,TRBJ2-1,TGTGCCAGCCGGGGCGGGGTTGTCAACAATGAGCAGTTCTTC,CASRGGVVNNEQFF
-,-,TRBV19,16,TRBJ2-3,TGTGCCAGTAGCCTCTTCGCGGGGCGCTCCTTAGATACGCAGTATTTT,CASSLFAGRSLDTQYF
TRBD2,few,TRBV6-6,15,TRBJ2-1,TGTGCCAGCAGCTTACTAGCGGGGACGTTTCGGGAGCAGTTCTTC,CASSLLAGTFREQFF
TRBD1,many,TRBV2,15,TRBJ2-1,TGTGCCAGCAGTGTTAGGACAGGGGCAGGAAATGAGCAGTTCTTC,CASSVRTGAGNEQFF
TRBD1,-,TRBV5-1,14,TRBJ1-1,TGCGCCAGCAGCTCGGGACAGATTAACACTGAAGCTTTCTTT,CASSSGQINTEAFF
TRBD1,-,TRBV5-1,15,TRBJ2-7,TGCGCCAGCAGGCCTGGACAGGGCAGCTCCTACGAGCAGTACTTC,CASRPGQGSSYEQYF
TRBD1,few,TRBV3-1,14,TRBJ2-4,TGTGCCAGCAGCCTGGGACAGACTCCTGACATTCAGTACTTC,CASSLGQTPDIQYF
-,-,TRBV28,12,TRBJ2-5,TGTGCCAGCAGTTTACCGACGGAGACCCAGTACTTC,CASSLPTETQYF
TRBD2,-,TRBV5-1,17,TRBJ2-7,TGCGCCAGCAGCGGTTATCGCGGACTAGCGGGACCCTACGAGCAGTACTTC,CASSGYRGLAGPYEQYF
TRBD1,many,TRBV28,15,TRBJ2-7,TGTGCCAGCAGTTTATCAGGGGGACCGAACTACGAGCAGTACTTC,CASSLSGGPNYEQYF
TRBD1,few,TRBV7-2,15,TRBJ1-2,TGTGCCAGCGGAAGGGAGACAGGGGGCTACTATGGCTACACCTTC,CASGRETGGYYGYTF
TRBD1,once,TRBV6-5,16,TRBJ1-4,TGTGCCAGCAGTTCCGGACAGGCTGCAACTAATGAAAAACTGTTTTTT,CASSSGQAATNEKLFF
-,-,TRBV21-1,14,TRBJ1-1,TGTGCCAGAGCCTTAGTCAGGGTGAACACTGAAGCTTTCTTT,CARALVRVNTEAFF
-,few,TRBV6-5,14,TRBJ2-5,TGTGCCAGCAGTTCCCCGGGCCCAGGAGAGACCCAGTACTTC,CASSSPGPGETQYF
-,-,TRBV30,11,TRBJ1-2,TGTGCCTGGACGGTTAACTATGGCTACACCTTC,CAWTVNYGYTF
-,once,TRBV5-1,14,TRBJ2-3,TGCGCCAGCAGCTTGGAAAGGAGCACAGATACGCAGTATTTT,CASSLERSTDTQYF
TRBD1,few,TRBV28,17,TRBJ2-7,TGTGCCAGCAGTTTATTGGCATGGACAGGGGGTTTGTACGAGCAGTACTTC,CASSLLAWTGGLYEQYF
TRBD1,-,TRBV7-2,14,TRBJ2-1,TGTGCCAGCAGCTACCTGACAGGGGGCATTCTGGAGTTCTTC,CASSYLTGGILEFF
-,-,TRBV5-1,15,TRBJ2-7,TGCGCCAGCACCCCGGGACACCAAACGACCTACGAGCAGTACTTC,CASTPGHQTTYEQYF
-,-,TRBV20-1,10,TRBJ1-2,TGCAGTGCCTCGCCCGGAGACTACACCTTC,CSASPGDYTF
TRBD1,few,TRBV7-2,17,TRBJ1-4,TGTGCCAGCAGCTCACAGCCCTCCACAGGGGGCGGTGAAAAACTGTTTTTT,CASSSQPSTGGGEKLFF
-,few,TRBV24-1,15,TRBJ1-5,TGTGCCACCAGTGCCGGACTTACTAGCAATCAGCCCCAGCATTTT,CATSAGLTSNQPQHF
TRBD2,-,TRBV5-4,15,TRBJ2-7,TGTGCCAGCAGCTCCCCCGGGACTAGGATGTACGAGCAGTACTTC,CASSSPGTRMYEQYF
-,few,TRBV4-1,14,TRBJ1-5,TGCGCCAGCAGCCCCGGGCACTTCGATCAGCCCCAGCATTTT,CASSPGHFDQPQHF
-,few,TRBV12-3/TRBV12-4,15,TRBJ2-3,TGTGCCAGCACCCAAGAGGGGGGATGGACAGATACGCAGTATTTT,CASTQEGGWTDTQYF
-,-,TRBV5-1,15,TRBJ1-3,TGCGCCAGCAGCTTGGAAGGGTGGGAAGGAGACACCATATATTTT,CASSLEGWEGDTIYF
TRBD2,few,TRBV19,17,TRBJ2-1,TGTGCCAGTAGTAAGGACCCCCCTAGCGGGTCCTACAATGAGCAGTTCTTC,CASSKDPPSGSYNEQFF
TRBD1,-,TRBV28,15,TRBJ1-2,TGTGCCAGCAGCTCGGGACAGGGGGCAGACTATGGCTACACCTTC,CASSSGQGADYGYTF
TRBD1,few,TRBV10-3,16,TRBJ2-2,TGTGCCATCAGATCCGGGACAGGGATTAACACCGGGGAGCTGTTTTTT,CAIRSGTGINTGELFF
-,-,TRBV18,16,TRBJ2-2,TGTGCCAGCTCAAACAGGGTATCGCTTAACACCGGGGAGCTGTTTTTT,CASSNRVSLNTGELFF
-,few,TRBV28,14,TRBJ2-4,TGTGCCAGCAGTTTAGGTGTAGCCAAAAACATTCAGTACTTC,CASSLGVAKNIQYF
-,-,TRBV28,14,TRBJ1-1,TGTGCCAGCAGTTCCGCCGGGGGTAGCCCTGAAGCTTTCTTT,CASSSAGGSPEAFF
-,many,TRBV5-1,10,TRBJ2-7,TGCGCCAGCAGCTGGGGTAGGCAGTACTTC,CASSWGRQYF
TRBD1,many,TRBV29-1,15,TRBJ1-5,TGCAGCGTTGTCTTTAACAGGGGAACTAATCAGCCCCAGCATTTT,CSVVFNRGTNQPQHF
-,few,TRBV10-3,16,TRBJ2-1,TGTGCCATCAGTGAGTCGGGAAGGGGGGTCTTCCATGAGCAGTTCTTC,CAISESGRGVFHEQFF
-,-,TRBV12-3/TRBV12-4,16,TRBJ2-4,TGTGCCAGCAGAGTTCGGACGGAGCTAGCCAAAAACATTCAGTACTTC,CASRVRTELAKNIQYF
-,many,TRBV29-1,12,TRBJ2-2,TGCAGCGCGGAAGGAAACACCGGGGAGCTGTTTTTT,CSAEGNTGELFF
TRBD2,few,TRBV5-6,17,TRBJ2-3,TGTGCCAGCAGCTTGGGGCTAGCGGGGGACTCCACAGATACGCAGTATTTT,CASSLGLAGDSTDTQYF
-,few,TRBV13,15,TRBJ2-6,TGTGCCAGCAGCTGGGGGACCTCTGGGGCCAACGTCCTGACTTTC,CASSWGTSGANVLTF
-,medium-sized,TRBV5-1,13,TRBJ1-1,TGCGCCAGCAGCTTGGGAGGTACGACTGAAGCTTTCTTT,CASSLGGTTEAFF
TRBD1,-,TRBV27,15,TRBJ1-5,TGTGCCAGCAGTTTAACGGGACAGGGGACTCAGCCCCAGCATTTT,CASSLTGQGTQPQHF
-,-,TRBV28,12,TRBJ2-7,TGTGCCAGCAGCACACCAGACTACGAGCAGTACTTC,CASSTPDYEQYF
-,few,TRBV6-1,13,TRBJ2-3,TGTGCCAGCAGGGGGGTCGTGGCAGATACGCAGTATTTT,CASRGVVADTQYF
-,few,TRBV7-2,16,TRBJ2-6,TGTGCCAGCAGCTTACAAGGTCGGTCTGGGGCCAACGTCCTGACTTTC,CASSLQGRSGANVLTF
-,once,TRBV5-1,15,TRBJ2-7,TGCGCCAGCAGCTTGTGGCGGGATGGCTCCTACGAGCATTACTTC,CASSLWRDGSYEHYF
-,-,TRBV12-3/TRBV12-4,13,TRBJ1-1,TGTGCCAGCAGTTTAGGCCAGAGCACTGAAGCTTTCTTT,CASSLGQSTEAFF